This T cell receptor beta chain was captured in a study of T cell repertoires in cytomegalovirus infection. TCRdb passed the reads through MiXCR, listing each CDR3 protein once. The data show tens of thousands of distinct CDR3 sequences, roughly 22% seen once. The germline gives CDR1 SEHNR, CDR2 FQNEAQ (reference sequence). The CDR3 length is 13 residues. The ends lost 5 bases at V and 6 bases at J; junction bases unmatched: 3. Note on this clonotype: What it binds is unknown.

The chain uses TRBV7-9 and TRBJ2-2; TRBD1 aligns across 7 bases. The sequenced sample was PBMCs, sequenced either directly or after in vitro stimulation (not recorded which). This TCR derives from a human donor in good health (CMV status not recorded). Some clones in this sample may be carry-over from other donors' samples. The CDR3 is CASSRQGAGELFF. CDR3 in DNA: TGTGCCAGCAGCAGACAGGGTGCCGGGGAGCTGTTTTTT.